This T cell receptor beta chain stems from a study of cytomegalovirus exposure and HLA in healthy donors. Background on the study: The study placed approximately 78% of its approximately 360 genotyped donors in the Caucasian-associated ancestry cluster.

This CDR3 region has 16 residues. Per the germline V gene, CDR1 is LNHDA and CDR2 is SQIVND (reference sequence). Trimming removed 5 bases at V and 1 base at J, with 15 bases between. Study conclusions and caveats: Association of a missense DCLRE1C variant with TCR beta V- and J-gene trimming was reported in a later analysis. Per a later analysis, about 18,000 TCR beta sequences showed association with HLA alleles at 0.05 false discovery rate.

With 60 Vbeta and 13 Jbeta primers, the PCR was carried out. Produced via immunoSEQ multiplex PCR; TCRdb's table is partial and in-frame only. The sample lists approximately 97,000 clones, 81% seen once, with roughly 5% in the top ten. About this clone itself: Its antigen is undetermined.

The rearrangement uses TRBV19 and TRBJ1-5, with a weak D call TRBD1 (6 bases). Sequenced input: PBMCs. This TCR was recovered from a man aged 40-55 years in good health and CMV-seropositive. The DNA of the CDR3 is TGTGCCAGTAGTTTCCACGGACAGACGAGCAATCAGCCCCAGCATTTT. As protein: CASSFHGQTSNQPQHF. The full variable domain, in which reference TRBV19 and TRBJ1-5 provide the parts outside the CDR3, is DGGITQSPKYLFRKEGQNVTLSCEQNLNHDAMYWYRQDPGQGLRLIYYSQIVNDFQKGDIAEGYSVSREKKESFPLTVTSAQKNPTAFYLCASSFHGQTSNQPQHFGDGTRLSIL.